Listed here is a single T cell receptor beta chain. As originally analysed: Amplification from reference gene primers served as the basis for estimated nucleated cell counts. Sequenced by immunoSEQ multiplex PCR; TCRdb stores in-frame clones only, minus some. V and J calls and clone size are copied from that table; D and trimming were computed from the DNA. Here the sample spans roughly 200,000 clones, 80% being singletons. The CDR3 runs to 17 residues. Germline V CDR1 and CDR2: SEHNR, FQNEAQ (reference sequence). V was cut by 5 bases and J by 3 bases, with 22 bases left in between. This entry is derived from a study of blood T cell repertoires in COVID-19. Study details: The study drew acute and convalescent COVID-19 samples from the United States, Italy and Spain. PBMCs, B-cell-depleted T cells, or T cells provided the cDNA or gDNA that made up the material.

The sequence was collected from a man between 65 and 85 years old with active or convalescent COVID-19. The chain carries TRBV7-9 and TRBJ1-2; TRBD1 might be the D (5 bases). Sequencing was performed on peripheral blood. The CDR3 DNA is TGTGCCAGCAGCCCACTAAACCCGACAGTTAATGACTATGGCTACACCTTC. Protein: CASSPLNPTVNDYGYTF.